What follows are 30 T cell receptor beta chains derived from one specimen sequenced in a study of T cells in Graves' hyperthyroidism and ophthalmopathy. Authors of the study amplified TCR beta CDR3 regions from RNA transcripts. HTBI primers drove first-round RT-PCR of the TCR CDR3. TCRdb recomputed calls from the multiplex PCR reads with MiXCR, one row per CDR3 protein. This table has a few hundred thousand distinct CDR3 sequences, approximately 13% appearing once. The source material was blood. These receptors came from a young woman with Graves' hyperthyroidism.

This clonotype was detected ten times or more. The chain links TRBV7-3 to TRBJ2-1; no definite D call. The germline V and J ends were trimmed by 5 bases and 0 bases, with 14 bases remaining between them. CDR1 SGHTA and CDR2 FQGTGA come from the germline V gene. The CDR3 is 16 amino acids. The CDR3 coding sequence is TGTGCCAGCAGCCCCGGACCGGAGATCTCCTACAATGAGCAGTTCTTC. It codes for CASSPGPEISYNEQFF.

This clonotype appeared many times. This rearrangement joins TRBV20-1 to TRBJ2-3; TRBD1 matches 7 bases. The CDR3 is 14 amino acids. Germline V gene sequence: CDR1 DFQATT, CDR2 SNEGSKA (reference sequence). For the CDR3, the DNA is TGCAGCGGATACAGGGGACAAAGCACAGATACGCAGTATTTT. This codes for CSGYRGQSTDTQYF.

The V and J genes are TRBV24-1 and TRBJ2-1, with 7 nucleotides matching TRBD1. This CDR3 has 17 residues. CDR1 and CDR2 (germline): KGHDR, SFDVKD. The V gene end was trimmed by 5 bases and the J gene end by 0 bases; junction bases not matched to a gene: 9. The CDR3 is CATSAVTGKSSYNEQFF. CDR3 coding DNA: TGTGCCACCAGTGCCGTGACAGGGAAGAGCTCCTACAATGAGCAGTTCTTC.

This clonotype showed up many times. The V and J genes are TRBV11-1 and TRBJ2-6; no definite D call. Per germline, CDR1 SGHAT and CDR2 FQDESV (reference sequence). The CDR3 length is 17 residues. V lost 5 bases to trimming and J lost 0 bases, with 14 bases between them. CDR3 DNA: TGTGCCAGCAGCGGTCGGAAGAGAGTCTCTGGGGCCAACGTCCTGACTTTC. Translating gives CASSGRKRVSGANVLTF.

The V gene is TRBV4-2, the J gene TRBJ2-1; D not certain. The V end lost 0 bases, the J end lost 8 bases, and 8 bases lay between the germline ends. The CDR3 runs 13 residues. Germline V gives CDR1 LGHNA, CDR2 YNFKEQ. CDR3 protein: CASSQDLVDEQFF. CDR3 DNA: TGTGCCAGCAGCCAAGATTTGGTCGATGAGCAGTTCTTC.

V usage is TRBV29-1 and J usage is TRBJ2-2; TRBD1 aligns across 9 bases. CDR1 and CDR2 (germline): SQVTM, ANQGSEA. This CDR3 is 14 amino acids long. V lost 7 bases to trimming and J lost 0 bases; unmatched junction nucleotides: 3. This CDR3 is CSAGQGPNTGELFF. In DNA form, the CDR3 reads TGCAGCGCGGGACAGGGCCCGAACACCGGGGAGCTGTTTTTT.

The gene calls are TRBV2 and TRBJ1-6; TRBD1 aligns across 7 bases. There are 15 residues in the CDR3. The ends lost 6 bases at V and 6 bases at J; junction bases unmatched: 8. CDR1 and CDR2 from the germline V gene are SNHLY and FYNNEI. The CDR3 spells CASRGAGTANSPLHF. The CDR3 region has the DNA TGTGCCAGCAGGGGGGCCGGGACAGCTAATTCACCCCTCCACTTT.

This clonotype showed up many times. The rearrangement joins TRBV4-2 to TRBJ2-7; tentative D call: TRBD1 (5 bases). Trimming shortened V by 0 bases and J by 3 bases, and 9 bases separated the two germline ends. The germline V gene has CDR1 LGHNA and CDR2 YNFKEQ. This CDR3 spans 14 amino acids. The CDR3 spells CASSQDGAGYEQYF. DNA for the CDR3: TGTGCCAGCAGCCAAGATGGGGCTGGCTACGAGCAGTACTTC.

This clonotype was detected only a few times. The CDR3 region has the DNA TGTGCCACCAGCAGAGATCCCAGGGGGCGCATCCACGAGCAGTACTTC. It specifies CATSRDPRGRIHEQYF. V usage is TRBV15 and J usage is TRBJ2-7, with TRBD1 matching 8 bases. The length of the CDR3 is 16 residues. CDR1 is LNHNV, CDR2 YYDKDF, per germline (reference sequence). V lost 0 bases and J lost 5; bases outside the gene matches: 9.

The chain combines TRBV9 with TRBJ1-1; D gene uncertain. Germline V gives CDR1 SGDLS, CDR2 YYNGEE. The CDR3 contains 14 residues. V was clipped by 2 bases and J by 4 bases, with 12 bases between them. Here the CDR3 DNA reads TGTGCCAGCAGCGTTGATGGTAAAGGCACTGAAGCTTTCTTT. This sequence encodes CASSVDGKGTEAFF.

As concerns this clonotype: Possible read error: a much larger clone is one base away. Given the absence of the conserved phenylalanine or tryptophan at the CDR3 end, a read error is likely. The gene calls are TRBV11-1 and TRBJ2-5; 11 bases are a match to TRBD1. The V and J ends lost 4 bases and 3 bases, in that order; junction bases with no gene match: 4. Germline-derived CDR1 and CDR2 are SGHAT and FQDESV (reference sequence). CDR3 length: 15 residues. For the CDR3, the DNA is TGTGCCAGCAGCTCGGGACAGGGGGGAAAAGAGACCCAGTACATC. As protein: CASSSGQGGKETQYI.

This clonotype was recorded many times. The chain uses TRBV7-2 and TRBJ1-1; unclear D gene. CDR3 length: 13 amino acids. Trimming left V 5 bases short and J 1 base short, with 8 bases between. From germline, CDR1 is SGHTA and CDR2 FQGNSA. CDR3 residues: CASSNQQNTEAFF. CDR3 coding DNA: TGTGCCAGCAGCAACCAACAGAACACTGAAGCTTTCTTT.

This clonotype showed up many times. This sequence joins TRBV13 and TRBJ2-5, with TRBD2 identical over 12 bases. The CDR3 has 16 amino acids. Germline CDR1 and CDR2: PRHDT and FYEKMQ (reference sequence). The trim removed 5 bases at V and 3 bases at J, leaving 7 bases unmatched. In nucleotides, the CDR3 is TGTGCCAGCAGCCCAAGACTAGCGGGGGAGAAAGAGACCCAGTACTTC. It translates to CASSPRLAGEKETQYF.

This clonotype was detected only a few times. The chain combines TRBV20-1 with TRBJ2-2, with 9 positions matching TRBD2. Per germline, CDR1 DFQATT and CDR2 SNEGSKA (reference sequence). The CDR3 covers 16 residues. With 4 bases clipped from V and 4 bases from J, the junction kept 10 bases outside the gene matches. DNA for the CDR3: TGCAGTGCTACGCGGGGGGGGTCGGGTGCCACCGGGGAGCTGTTTTTT. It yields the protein CSATRGGSGATGELFF.

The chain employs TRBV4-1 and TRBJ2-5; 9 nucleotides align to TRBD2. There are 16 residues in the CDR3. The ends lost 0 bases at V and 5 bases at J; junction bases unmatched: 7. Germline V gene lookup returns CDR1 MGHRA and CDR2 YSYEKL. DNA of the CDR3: TGCGCCAGCAGCCAAGAATTGGCTAGCGGGAAGGAGACCCAGTACTTC. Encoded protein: CASSQELASGKETQYF.

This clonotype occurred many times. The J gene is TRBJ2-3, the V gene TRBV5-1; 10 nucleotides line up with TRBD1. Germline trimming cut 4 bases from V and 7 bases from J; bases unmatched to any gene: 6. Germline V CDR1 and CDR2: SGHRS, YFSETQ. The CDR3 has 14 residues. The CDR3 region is CASSGDRGWNTQYF. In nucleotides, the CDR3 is TGCGCCAGCAGCGGGGACAGGGGTTGGAATACGCAGTATTTT.

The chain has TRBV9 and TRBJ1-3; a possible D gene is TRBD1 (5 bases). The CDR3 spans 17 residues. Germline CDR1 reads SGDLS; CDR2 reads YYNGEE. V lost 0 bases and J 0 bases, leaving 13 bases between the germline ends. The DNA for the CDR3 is TGTGCCAGCAGCGTAGCCCCTCAGGGCGTCTCTGGAAACACCATATATTTT. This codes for CASSVAPQGVSGNTIYF.

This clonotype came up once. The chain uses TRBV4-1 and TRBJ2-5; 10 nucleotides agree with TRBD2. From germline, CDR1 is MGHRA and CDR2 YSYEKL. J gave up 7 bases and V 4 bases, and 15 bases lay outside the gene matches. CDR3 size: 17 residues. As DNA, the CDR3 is TGCGCCAGCAGCCCCTCGAGGGTAGCGGGGGGTACCTGGACCCAGTACTTC. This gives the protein CASSPSRVAGGTWTQYF.

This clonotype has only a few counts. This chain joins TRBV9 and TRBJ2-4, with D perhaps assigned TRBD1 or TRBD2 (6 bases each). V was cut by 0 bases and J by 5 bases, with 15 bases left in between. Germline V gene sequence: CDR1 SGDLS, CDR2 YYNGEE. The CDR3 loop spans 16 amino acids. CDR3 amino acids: CASSVGGGGVENIQYF. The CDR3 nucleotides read TGTGCCAGCAGCGTAGGAGGGGGAGGAGTCGAAAACATTCAGTACTTC.

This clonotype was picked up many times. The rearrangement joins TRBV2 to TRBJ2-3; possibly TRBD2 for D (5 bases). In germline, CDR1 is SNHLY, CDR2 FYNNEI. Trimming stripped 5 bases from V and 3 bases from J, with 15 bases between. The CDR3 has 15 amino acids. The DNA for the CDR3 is TGTGCCAGCAGTCCCGGGAATACCCAAACAGATACGCAGTATTTT. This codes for CASSPGNTQTDTQYF. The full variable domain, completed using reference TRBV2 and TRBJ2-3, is EPEVTQTPSHQVTQMGQEVILRCVPISNHLYFYWYRQILGQKVEFLVSFYNNEISEKSEIFDDQFSVERPDGSNFTLKIRSTKLEDSAMYFCASSPGNTQTDTQYFGPGTRLTVL.

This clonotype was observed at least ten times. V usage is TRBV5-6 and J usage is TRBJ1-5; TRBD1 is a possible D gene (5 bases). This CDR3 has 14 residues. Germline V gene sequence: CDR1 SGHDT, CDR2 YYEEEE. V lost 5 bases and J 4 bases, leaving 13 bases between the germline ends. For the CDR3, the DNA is TGTGCCAGCAGATATTGGGGGTCAAATCAGCCCCAGCATTTT. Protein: CASRYWGSNQPQHF.

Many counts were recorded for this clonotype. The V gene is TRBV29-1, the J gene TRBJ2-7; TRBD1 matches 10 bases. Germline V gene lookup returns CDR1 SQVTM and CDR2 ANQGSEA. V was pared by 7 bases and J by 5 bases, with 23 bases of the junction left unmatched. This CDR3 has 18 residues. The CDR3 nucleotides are TGCAGCGCCAATGGCCTGACAGGGGGCGAAGTAACATTGCACGAGCAGTACTTC. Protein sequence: CSANGLTGGEVTLHEQYF.

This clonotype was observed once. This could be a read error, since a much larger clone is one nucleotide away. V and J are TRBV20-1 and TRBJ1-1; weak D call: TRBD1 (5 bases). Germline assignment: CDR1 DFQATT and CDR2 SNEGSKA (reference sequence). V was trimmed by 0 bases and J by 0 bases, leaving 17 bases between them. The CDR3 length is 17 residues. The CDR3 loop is CSARDRNRTLVNTEAFF. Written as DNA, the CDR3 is TGCAGTGCTAGAGATCGAAACAGGACCCTAGTGAACACTGAAGCTTTCTTT.

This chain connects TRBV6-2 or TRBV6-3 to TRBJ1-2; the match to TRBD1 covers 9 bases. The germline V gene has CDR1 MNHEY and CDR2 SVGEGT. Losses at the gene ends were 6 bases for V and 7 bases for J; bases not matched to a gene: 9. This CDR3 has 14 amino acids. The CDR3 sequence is CASSVRDRVGGYTF. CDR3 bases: TGTGCCAGCAGCGTACGGGACAGGGTGGGTGGCTACACCTTC.

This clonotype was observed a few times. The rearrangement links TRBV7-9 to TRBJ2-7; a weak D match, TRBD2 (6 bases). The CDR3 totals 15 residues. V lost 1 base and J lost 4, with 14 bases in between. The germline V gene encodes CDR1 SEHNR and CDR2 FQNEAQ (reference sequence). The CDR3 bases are TGTGCCAGCAGCTTAGACGGGGGAGGACTATACGAGCAGTACTTC. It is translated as CASSLDGGGLYEQYF.

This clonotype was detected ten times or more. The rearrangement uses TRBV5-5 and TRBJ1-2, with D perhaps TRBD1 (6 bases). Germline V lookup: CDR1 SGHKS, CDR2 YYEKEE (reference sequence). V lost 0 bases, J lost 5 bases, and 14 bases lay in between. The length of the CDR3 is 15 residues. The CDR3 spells CASSLAMGGVYGYTF. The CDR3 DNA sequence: TGTGCCAGCAGCTTGGCCATGGGGGGCGTTTATGGCTACACCTTC.

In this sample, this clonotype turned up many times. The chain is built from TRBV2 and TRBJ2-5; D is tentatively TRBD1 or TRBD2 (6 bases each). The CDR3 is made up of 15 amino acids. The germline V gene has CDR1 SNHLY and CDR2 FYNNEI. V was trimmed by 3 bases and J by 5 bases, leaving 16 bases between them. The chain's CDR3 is CASSERGAPGETQYF. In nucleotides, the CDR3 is TGTGCCAGCAGTGAGAGGGGGGCCCCTGGGGAGACCCAGTACTTC.

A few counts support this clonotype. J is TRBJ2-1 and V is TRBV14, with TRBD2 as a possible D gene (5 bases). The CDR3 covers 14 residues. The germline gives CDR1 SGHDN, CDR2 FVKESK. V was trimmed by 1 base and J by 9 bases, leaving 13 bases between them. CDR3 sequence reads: CASSQGVRRIEQFF. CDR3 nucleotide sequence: TGTGCCAGCAGCCAAGGGGTGAGGAGGATTGAGCAGTTCTTC.

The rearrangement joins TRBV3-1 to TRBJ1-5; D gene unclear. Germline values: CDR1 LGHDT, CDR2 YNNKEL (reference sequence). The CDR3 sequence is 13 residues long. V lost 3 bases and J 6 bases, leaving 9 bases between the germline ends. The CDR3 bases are TGTGCCAGCAGCCAGCAAGAGGGTCAGCCCCAGCATTTT. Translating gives CASSQQEGQPQHF.

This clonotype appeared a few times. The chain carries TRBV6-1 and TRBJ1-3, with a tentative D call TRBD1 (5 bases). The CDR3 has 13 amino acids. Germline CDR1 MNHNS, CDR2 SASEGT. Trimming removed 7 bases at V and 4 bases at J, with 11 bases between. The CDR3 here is CASTPDRGNTIYF. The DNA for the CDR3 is TGTGCCAGCACCCCCGACAGAGGAAACACCATATATTTT.